Here is one T cell receptor beta chain with its context. Its antigen is currently unknown. Generated by immunoSEQ multiplex PCR, the TCRdb table keeps only in-frame clones and is missing some. The sample comprises 2 million to 2.5 million clones, more than 90% of which are singletons, and less than 0.15% rests with the top ten. The sample originates from a study of shared clonotypes between healthy human individuals. General study findings and limits: Blood was the sole source, and tissue repertoires probably differ. What naive subsets generally showed was a larger estimated richness than memory subsets showed.

This CDR3 is built from 16 residues. CDR1 is SGHRS, CDR2 YFSETQ, per germline. The V end was cut by 0 bases, the J end by 3 bases, with 10 bases between. Researchers partitioned CD4+ cells into CD45RA+ naive and CD45RA-negative memory subsets. The source is a man aged 18 to 35 in good health. Sample: naive CD4+ T cells sorted from blood. Sample subset: CD45RA+ positively selected. This rearrangement joins TRBV5-1 to TRBJ1-6; D is unclear. The CDR3 protein is CASSLDPRNYNSPLHF. The CDR3 DNA sequence: TGCGCCAGCAGCTTGGATCCAAGAAACTATAATTCACCCCTCCACTTT.